This paragraph reports one T cell receptor (beta chain). As yet, its antigen is unknown. Other DNA sequences from this sample encode an identical CDR3 as well. These data belong to a study of cytomegalovirus exposure and HLA in healthy donors. Study conclusions and caveats: The study designated about 160 TCR beta chains cytomegalovirus-associated.

From germline, CDR1 is SGHNT and CDR2 YYREEE (reference sequence). The CDR3 is 17 residues long. V was cut by 4 bases and J by 0 bases, with 18 bases left in between. The PCR had 60 Vbeta and 13 Jbeta primers. Produced via immunoSEQ multiplex PCR; TCRdb's table is partial and in-frame only. The table lists a few hundred thousand clones, roughly 85% of them singletons. Sequenced sample: PBMCs. This TCR derives from a man younger than 30 in good health and CMV-seronegative. The chain recombines TRBV5-4 with TRBJ2-3, with a possible D match to TRBD1 (6 bases). The CDR3 DNA sequence: TGTGCCAGCAGCCTGTGGGACACAGGGCAAAGCACAGATACGCAGTATTTT. It specifies CASSLWDTGQSTDTQYF.